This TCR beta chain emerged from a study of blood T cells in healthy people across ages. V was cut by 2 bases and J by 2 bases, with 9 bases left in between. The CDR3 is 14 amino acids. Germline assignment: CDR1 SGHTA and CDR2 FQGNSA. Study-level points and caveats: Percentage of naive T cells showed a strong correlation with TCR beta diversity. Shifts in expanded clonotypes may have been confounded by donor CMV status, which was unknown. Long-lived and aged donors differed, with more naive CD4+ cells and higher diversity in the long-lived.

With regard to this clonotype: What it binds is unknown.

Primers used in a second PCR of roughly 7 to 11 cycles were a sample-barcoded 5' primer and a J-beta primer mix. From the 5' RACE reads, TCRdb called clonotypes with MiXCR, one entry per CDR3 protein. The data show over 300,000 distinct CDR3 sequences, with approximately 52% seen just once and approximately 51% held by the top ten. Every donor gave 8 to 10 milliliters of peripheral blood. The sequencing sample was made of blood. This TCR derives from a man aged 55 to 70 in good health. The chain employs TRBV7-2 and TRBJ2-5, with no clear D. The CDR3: CASSLNPTQETQYF. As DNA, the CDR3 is TGTGCCAGCAGCTTAAATCCGACGCAAGAGACCCAGTACTTC.